What follows are 24 T cell receptor beta chains derived from one specimen sequenced in a study of blood T cell repertoires in COVID-19. Only in-frame clones appear in the TCRdb table, and some are missing; sequencing was by immunoSEQ multiplex PCR. This table holds more than 300,000 clones, about nine tenths found once. Material for sequencing was PBMCs or T cells enriched from blood (not recorded which). The receptors here all came from a woman aged 18-29 years who had recovered from COVID-19.

The chain combines TRBV12-3 or TRBV12-4 with TRBJ1-2, with D possibly TRBD1 on 5 matching bases. Deletions cut 3 bases from V and 8 bases from J, with 13 bases between. This CDR3 has 13 amino acids. The CDR3: CASSFGGKGGYTF. The CDR3 nucleotides read TGTGCCAGCAGTTTTGGGGGGAAAGGAGGCTACACCTTC.

The V gene is TRBV6-5, the J gene TRBJ2-7, with 8 positions matching TRBD1. The V gene end was trimmed by 0 bases and the J gene end by 6 bases; junction bases not matched to a gene: 10. The CDR3 runs to 16 residues. Looked up from germline, CDR1 is MNHEY and CDR2 is SVGAGI. CDR3 nucleotide sequence: TGTGCCAGCAGTTACTCACCTCGGCCAGGGGGCGGCGAGCAGTACTTC. It specifies CASSYSPRPGGGEQYF.

The chain combines TRBV2 with TRBJ2-3, with 9 positions matching TRBD2. The length of the CDR3 is 15 residues. CDR1 and CDR2 (germline): SNHLY, FYNNEI. Trimming cost V 4 bases and J 2 bases; bases outside gene matches: 4. CDR3 sequence: CASSGLAGITDTQYF. The DNA of the CDR3 is TGTGCCAGCAGTGGGCTAGCGGGGATCACAGATACGCAGTATTTT.

Note on this clone: This CDR3 is also generated by other DNA sequences in the sample. This chain links TRBV11-2 with TRBJ1-5; TRBD1 might be the D (5 bases). This CDR3 comprises 13 residues. The V gene's germline CDR1 is SGHAT and CDR2 FQNNGV. Trimming removed 4 bases at V and 7 bases at J, with 11 bases between. CDR3 nucleotides: TGTGCCAGCAGCTCTCAGGGTGGACAGCCCCAGCATTTT. It specifies CASSSQGGQPQHF.

This chain joins TRBV7-7 and TRBJ2-7, with TRBD1 as a possible D gene (6 bases). Germline assignment: CDR1 SSHAT and CDR2 FNYEAQ (reference sequence). The length of the CDR3 is 13 residues. The CDR3 DNA sequence: TGTGCTAGAATTTTCGGACAGTCCTACGAGCAGTACTTC. This translates into CARIFGQSYEQYF. The full variable domain, with the rest looked up from reference TRBV7-7 and TRBJ2-7, is GAGVSQSPRYKVTKRGQDVTLRCDPISSHATLYWYQQALGQGPEFLTYFNYEAQPDKSGLPSDRFSAERPEGSISTLTIQRTEQRDSAMYRCARIFGQSYEQYFGPGTRLTVT.

Worth noting for this clone: Other nucleotide sequences from this sample produce the same CDR3. V usage is TRBV28 and J usage is TRBJ2-5, with TRBD1 matching over 8 bases. From germline, CDR1 is MDHEN and CDR2 SYDVKM. The V segment lost 4 bases and the J segment 5 bases; nucleotides outside the gene matches: 6. This CDR3 region has 14 residues. Written as DNA, the CDR3 is TGTGCCAGCAGTTCCGGACAGGGACGGGAGACCCAGTACTTC. Translated, it gives CASSSGQGRETQYF. Using reference TRBV28 and TRBJ2-5 for the parts outside the CDR3, the full variable domain is DVKVTQSSRYLVKRTGEKVFLECVQDMDHENMFWYRQDPGLGLRLIYFSYDVKMKEKGDIPEGYSVSREKKERFSLILESASTNQTSMYLCASSSGQGRETQYFGPGTRLLVL.

The chain couples TRBV5-1 to TRBJ1-6; 8 bases match TRBD1. The J segment lost 6 bases and the V segment lost 4 bases, leaving 6 bases of the junction unmatched. Germline CDR1 is SGHRS and CDR2 is YFSETQ. The CDR3 totals 15 residues. CDR3 amino acids: CASSEQGEFNSPLHF. CDR3 coding DNA: TGCGCCAGCAGCGAACAGGGGGAGTTTAATTCACCCCTCCACTTT.

The genes are TRBV30 and TRBJ1-1, with TRBD1 matching 7 bases. Germline CDR1 GTSNPN, CDR2 SVGIG (reference sequence). This CDR3 is 21 amino acids long. J gave up 0 bases and V 0 bases, and 22 bases lay outside the gene matches. The CDR3 DNA sequence: TGTGCCTGGAGTGTAAACCCCCGCCTCTCGGGACAGTCCCACATGAACACTGAAGCTTTCTTT. Translated, it gives CAWSVNPRLSGQSHMNTEAFF.

The chain joins TRBV3-1 (or the pseudogene TRBV3-2) to TRBJ1-2; 7 bases line up with TRBD1. Germline trimming cut 3 bases from V and 8 bases from J; bases unmatched to any gene: 9. Germline CDR1 LGHDT, CDR2 YNNKEL (reference sequence). This CDR3 region has 14 residues. This chain's CDR3 is CASSHLAQGDGYTF. The CDR3 nucleotides read TGTGCCAGCAGCCATTTGGCGCAGGGGGACGGCTACACCTTC.

V is TRBV19 and J is TRBJ2-1; 8 positions match TRBD1. The CDR3 runs 15 residues. Germline V lookup: CDR1 LNHDA, CDR2 SQIVND (reference sequence). J gave up 2 bases and V 6 bases, and 6 bases lay outside the gene matches. DNA of the CDR3: TGTGCCAGTAGGATAAACAGGGGGGCCTACAATGAGCAGTTCTTC. Translated, it gives CASRINRGAYNEQFF.

V usage is TRBV7-8 and J usage is TRBJ2-2, with 11 bases that match TRBD2. Per germline, CDR1 SGHVS and CDR2 FQNEAQ. This CDR3 region has 18 residues. J was trimmed by 4 bases and V by 1 base; bases with no gene match: 8. The CDR3 nucleotides read TGTGCCAGCAGCTTAGTTCCTAGCGGGAGGATTAGCACCGGGGAGCTGTTTTTT. Translating it yields CASSLVPSGRISTGELFF.

J is TRBJ2-3 and V is TRBV5-1; TRBD1 matches 8 bases. The germline V gene has CDR1 SGHRS and CDR2 YFSETQ. The CDR3 consists of 16 residues. J gave up 0 bases and V 2 bases, and 5 bases lay outside the gene matches. Written as DNA, the CDR3 is TGCGCCAGCAGCTTCAGGGGGCGAGGAAGCACAGATACGCAGTATTTT. Protein: CASSFRGRGSTDTQYF.

This clone showed up just once. This sequence joins TRBV7-9 and TRBJ2-2; possibly TRBD1 for D (6 bases). The CDR3 loop spans 13 amino acids. In germline, CDR1 is SEHNR, CDR2 FQNEAQ (reference sequence). Trimming removed 2 bases at V and 5 bases at J, with 6 bases between. CDR3 amino acids: CASSLQGTGELFF. As DNA, the CDR3 is TGTGCCAGCAGCTTACAGGGGACCGGGGAGCTGTTTTTT.

The chain combines TRBV24-1 with TRBJ2-1; 9 bases are shared with TRBD2. The J segment lost 9 bases and the V segment lost 4 bases, leaving 9 bases of the junction unmatched. The CDR3 is 15 residues long. CDR1 KGHDR and CDR2 SFDVKD come from the germline V gene. CDR3 in DNA: TGTGCCACCAGTGACACCGGGACTAGCATACCTGAGCAGTTCTTC. Translated: CATSDTGTSIPEQFF.

This clone appeared once. This chain joins TRBV7-2 and TRBJ2-3; TRBD1 might be the D (5 bases). Trimming took 2 bases from V and 2 from J, leaving 11 bases between them. CDR3 length: 15 amino acids. Germline loops: CDR1 SGHTA, CDR2 FQGNSA. CDR3 loop: CASSLLDMITDTQYF. CDR3 nucleotides: TGTGCCAGCAGCTTATTGGACATGATCACAGATACGCAGTATTTT.

The rearrangement joins TRBV3-1 (or the pseudogene TRBV3-2) to TRBJ1-2; 9 bases line up with TRBD1. The germline V gene encodes CDR1 LGHDT and CDR2 YNNKEL (reference sequence). The ends lost 0 bases at V and 8 bases at J; junction bases unmatched: 7. This CDR3 has 15 amino acids. The CDR3 nucleotides read TGTGCCAGCAGCCAAGATGATAACAGGGGGCACGGCTACACCTTC. This encodes CASSQDDNRGHGYTF.

The table lists this clone with a count of one. This rearrangement joins TRBV2 to TRBJ2-7; D is possibly TRBD2 (5 bases). The germline V gene encodes CDR1 SNHLY and CDR2 FYNNEI. V was cut by 2 bases and J by 6 bases, with 14 bases left in between. This CDR3 is built from 14 residues. The CDR3 nucleotides are TGTGCCAGCAGTGAACTCCCCGGCGAGGGCGAGCAGTACTTC. Translating it yields CASSELPGEGEQYF.

The rearrangement joins TRBV29-1 to TRBJ2-7, with 7 bases lining up with TRBD1. CDR1 is SQVTM and CDR2 is ANQGSEA in the germline V gene. This CDR3 has 13 amino acids. V was clipped by 7 bases and J by 3 bases; unmatched bases: 9. The CDR3 nucleotides read TGCAGCGCAACCGGACAGGAGGACTACGAGCAGTACTTC. Its translation is CSATGQEDYEQYF.

The V call is TRBV24-1, the J call TRBJ2-3, with D perhaps TRBD2 (5 bases). Germline assignment: CDR1 KGHDR and CDR2 SFDVKD. Trimming stripped 9 bases from V and 3 bases from J, with 9 bases between. The CDR3 is made up of 12 amino acids. The CDR3: CATRGNTDTQYF. CDR3 nucleotides: TGTGCCACCCGGGGTAATACAGATACGCAGTATTTT.

The chain links TRBV12-3 or TRBV12-4 to TRBJ2-7, with D unresolved. This CDR3 has 11 amino acids. V lost 5 bases and J 5 bases, leaving 7 bases between the germline ends. The CDR3 region has the DNA TGTGCCAGCAGTATTAATAACGAGCAGTACTTC. This codes for CASSINNEQYF.

The chain couples TRBV9 to TRBJ2-1; 13 bases align to TRBD2. V dropped 3 bases and J dropped 7; count of bases not matched to a gene: 7. The CDR3 is made up of 16 amino acids. Looked up from germline, CDR1 is SGDLS and CDR2 is YYNGEE. CDR3 residues: CASSAKGTSGINEQFF. The CDR3 region has the DNA TGTGCCAGCAGCGCGAAAGGGACTAGCGGGATTAATGAGCAGTTCTTC.

V is TRBV25-1 and J is TRBJ2-7, with D tentatively TRBD2 (6 bases). V was pared by 3 bases and J by 5 bases, with 11 bases between. CDR1 and CDR2 from the germline V gene are MGHDK and SYGVNS. The CDR3 spans 13 residues. CDR3 bases: TGTGCCAGCAGTGAGGGGGGTTTCAACGAGCAGTACTTC. Translating gives CASSEGGFNEQYF.

The J gene is TRBJ1-1, the V gene TRBV19, with D perhaps TRBD1 (5 bases). Germline loops: CDR1 LNHDA, CDR2 SQIVND (reference sequence). V shed 5 bases and J shed 1 base, with 5 bases lying between them. CDR3 length: 12 amino acids. The CDR3: CASSDRNTEAFF. The CDR3 region has the DNA TGTGCCAGTAGTGACAGGAACACTGAAGCTTTCTTT.

This clone was seen a single time. The chain couples TRBV6-5 to TRBJ2-7; 7 positions agree with TRBD1. The ends lost 5 bases at V and 5 bases at J; junction bases unmatched: 12. The length of the CDR3 is 15 residues. Germline CDR1 and CDR2: MNHEY and SVGAGI. The CDR3 protein is CASSPSTGSLNEQYF. In nucleotides, the CDR3 is TGTGCCAGCAGTCCCTCGACAGGGTCTCTCAACGAGCAGTACTTC.